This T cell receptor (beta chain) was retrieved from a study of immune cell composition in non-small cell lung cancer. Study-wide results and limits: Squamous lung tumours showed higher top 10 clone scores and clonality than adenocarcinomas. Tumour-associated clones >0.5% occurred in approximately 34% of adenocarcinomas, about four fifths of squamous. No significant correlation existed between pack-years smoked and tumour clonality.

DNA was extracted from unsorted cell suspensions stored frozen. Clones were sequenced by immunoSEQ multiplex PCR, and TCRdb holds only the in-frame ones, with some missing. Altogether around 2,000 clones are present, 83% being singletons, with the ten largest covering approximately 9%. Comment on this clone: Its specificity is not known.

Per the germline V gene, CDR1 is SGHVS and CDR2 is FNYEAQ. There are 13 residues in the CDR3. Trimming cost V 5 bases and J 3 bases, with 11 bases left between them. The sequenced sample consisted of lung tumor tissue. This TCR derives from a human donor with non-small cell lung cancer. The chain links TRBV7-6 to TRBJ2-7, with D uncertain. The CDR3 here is CASSPTDGYEQYF. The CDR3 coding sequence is TGTGCCAGCAGCCCCACGGACGGCTACGAGCAGTACTTC.